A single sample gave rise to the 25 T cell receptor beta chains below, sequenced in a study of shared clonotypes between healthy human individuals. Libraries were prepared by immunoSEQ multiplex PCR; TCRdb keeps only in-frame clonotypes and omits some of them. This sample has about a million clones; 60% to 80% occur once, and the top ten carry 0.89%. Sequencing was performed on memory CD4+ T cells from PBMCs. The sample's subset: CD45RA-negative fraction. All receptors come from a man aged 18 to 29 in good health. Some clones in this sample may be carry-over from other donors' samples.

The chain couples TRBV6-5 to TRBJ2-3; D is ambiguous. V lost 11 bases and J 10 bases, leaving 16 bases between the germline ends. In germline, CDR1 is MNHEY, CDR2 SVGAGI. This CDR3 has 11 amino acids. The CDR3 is CAHTWKIAQYF. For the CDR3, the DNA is TGTGCCCACACATGGAAAATTGCGCAGTATTTT.

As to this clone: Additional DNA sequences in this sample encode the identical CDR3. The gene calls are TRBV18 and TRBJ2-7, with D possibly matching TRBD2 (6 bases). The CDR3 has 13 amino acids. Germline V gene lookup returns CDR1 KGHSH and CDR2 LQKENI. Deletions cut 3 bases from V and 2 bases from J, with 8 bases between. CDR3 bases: TGTGCCAGCTCACCGGGGGGACCCTACGAGCAGTACTTC. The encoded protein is CASSPGGPYEQYF.

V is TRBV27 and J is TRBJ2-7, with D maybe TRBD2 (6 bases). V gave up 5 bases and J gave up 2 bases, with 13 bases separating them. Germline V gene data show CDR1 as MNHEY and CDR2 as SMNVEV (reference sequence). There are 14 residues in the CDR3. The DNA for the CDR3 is TGTGCCAGCAGTCCGCGGGACGGGCCCTACGAGCAGTACTTC. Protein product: CASSPRDGPYEQYF.

CDR3 sequence reads: CASSPDNSGRELFF. The CDR3 region has the DNA TGTGCCAGCAGCCCAGATAACTCGGGACGGGAGCTGTTTTTT. The chain carries TRBV4-2 and TRBJ2-2; D assignment may be TRBD1 or TRBD2 (5 bases each). With 4 bases removed from V and 9 bases from J, the gap between germline ends came to 15 bases. Per the germline V gene, CDR1 is LGHNA and CDR2 is YNFKEQ. The CDR3 has 14 amino acids.

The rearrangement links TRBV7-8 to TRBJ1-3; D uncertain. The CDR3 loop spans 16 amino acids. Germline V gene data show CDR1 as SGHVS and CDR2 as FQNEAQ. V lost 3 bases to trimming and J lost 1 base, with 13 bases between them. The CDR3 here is CASSFGGSISGNTIYF. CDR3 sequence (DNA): TGTGCCAGCAGCTTTGGCGGGTCAATATCTGGAAACACCATATATTTT.

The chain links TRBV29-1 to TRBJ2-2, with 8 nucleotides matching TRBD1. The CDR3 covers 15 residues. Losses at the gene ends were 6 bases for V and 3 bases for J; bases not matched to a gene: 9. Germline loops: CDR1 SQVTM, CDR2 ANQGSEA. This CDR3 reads CSVSPTGGYTGELFF. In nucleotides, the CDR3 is TGCAGCGTCTCCCCCACAGGGGGATACACCGGGGAGCTGTTTTTT.

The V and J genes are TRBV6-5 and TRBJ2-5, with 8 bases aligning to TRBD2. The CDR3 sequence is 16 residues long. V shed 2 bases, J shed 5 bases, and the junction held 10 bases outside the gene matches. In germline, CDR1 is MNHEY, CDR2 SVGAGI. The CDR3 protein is CASSYGGSGNQETQYF. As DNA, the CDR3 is TGTGCCAGCAGTTACGGAGGTAGCGGGAATCAGGAGACCCAGTACTTC.

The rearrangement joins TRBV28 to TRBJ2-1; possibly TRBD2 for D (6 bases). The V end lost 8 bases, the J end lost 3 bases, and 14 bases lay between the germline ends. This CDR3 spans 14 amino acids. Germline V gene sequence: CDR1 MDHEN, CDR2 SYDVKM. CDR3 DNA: TGTGCCAGCTCCTTGGGGGAGGTCTACAATGAGCAGTTCTTC. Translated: CASSLGEVYNEQFF. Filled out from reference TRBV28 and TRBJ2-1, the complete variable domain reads DVKVTQSSRYLVKRTGEKVFLECVQDMDHENMFWYRQDPGLGLRLIYFSYDVKMKEKGDIPEGYSVSREKKERFSLILESASTNQTSMYLCASSLGEVYNEQFFGPGTRLTVL.

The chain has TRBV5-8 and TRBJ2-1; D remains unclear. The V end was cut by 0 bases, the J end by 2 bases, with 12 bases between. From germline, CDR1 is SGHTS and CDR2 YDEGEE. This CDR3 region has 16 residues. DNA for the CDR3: TGTGCCAGCAGCTTGGAAGGCGGTCTAACCTACAATGAGCAGTTCTTC. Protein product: CASSLEGGLTYNEQFF.

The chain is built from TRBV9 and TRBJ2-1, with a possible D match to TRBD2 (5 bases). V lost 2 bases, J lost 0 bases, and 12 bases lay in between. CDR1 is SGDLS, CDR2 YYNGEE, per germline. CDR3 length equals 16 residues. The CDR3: CASSVNAGSSYNEQFF. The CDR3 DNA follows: TGTGCCAGCAGCGTCAATGCGGGCAGCTCCTACAATGAGCAGTTCTTC.

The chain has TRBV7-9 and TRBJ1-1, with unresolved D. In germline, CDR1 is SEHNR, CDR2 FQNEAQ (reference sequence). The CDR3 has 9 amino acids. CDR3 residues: CATDPRDFF. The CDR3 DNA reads TGTGCTACGGACCCACGGGATTTCTTT. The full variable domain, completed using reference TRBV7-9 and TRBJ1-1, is DTGVSQNPRHKITKRGQNVTFRCDPISEHNRLYWYRQTLGQGPEFLTYFQNEAQLEKSRLLSDRFSAERPKGSFSTLEIQRTEQGDSAMYLCATDPRDFFGQGTRLTVV.

CDR3 sequence: CASSAAGLSQGEQYF. The CDR3 region has the DNA TGCGCCAGCAGCGCCGCCGGGCTCAGTCAAGGCGAGCAGTACTTC. The chain combines TRBV5-1 with TRBJ2-7; D remains unclear. Trimming took 4 bases from V and 6 from J, leaving 20 bases between them. The V gene's germline CDR1 is SGHRS and CDR2 YFSETQ. CDR3 size: 15 residues.

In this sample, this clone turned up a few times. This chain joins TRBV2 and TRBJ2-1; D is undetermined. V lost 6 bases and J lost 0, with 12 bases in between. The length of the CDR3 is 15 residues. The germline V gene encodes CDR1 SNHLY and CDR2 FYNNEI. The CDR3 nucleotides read TGTGCCAGCAGAGTGGGCGCCAACTCCTACAATGAGCAGTTCTTC. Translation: CASRVGANSYNEQFF.

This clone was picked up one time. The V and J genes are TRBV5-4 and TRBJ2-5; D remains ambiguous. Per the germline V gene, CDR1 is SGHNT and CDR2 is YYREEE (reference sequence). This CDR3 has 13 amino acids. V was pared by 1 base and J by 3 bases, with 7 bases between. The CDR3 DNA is TGTGCCAGCAGCTTGCGTCAGGAAGAGACCCAGTACTTC. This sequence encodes CASSLRQEETQYF.

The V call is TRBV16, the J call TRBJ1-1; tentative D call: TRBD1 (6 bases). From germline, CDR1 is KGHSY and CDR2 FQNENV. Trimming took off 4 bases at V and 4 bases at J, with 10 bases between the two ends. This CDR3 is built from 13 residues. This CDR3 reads CASSRRQATEAFF. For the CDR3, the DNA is TGTGCCAGCAGCCGACGACAGGCCACTGAAGCTTTCTTT. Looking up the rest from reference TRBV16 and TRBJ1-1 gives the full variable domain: GEEVAQTPKHLVRGEGQKAKLYCAPIKGHSYVFWYQQVLKNEFKFLISFQNENVFDETGMPKERFSAKCLPNSPCSLEIQATKLEDSAVYFCASSRRQATEAFFGQGTRLTVV.

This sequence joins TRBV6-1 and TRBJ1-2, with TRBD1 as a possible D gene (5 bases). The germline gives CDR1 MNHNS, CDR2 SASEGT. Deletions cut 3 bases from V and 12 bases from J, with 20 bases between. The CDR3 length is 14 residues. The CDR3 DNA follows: TGTGCCAGCAGTGAGGCCGTTGGGCCCTGGGGGGACACCTTC. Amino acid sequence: CASSEAVGPWGDTF.

CDR3 DNA: TGTGCCAGCAGCTTACAAGGGGGGAATGAAAAACTGTTTTTT. Amino acids: CASSLQGGNEKLFF. This chain joins TRBV7-2 and TRBJ1-4; perhaps TRBD1 as D (6 bases). Germline CDR1 is SGHTA and CDR2 is FQGNSA. Trimming stripped 2 bases from V and 5 bases from J, with 9 bases between. This CDR3 has 14 amino acids.

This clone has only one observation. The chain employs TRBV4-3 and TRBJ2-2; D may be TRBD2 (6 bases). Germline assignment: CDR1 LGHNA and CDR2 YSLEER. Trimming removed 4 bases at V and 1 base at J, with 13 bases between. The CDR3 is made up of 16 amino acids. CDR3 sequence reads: CASSPRGTVNTGELFF. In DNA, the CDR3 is TGCGCCAGCAGCCCACGCGGGACGGTGAACACCGGGGAGCTGTTTTTT.

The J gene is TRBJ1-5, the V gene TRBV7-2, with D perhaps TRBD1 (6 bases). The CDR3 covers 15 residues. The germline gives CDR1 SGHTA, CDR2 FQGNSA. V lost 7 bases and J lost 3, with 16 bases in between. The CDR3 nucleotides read TGTGCCAGCACTTATCTGGGGGGGGCCAATCAGCCCCAGCATTTT. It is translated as CASTYLGGANQPQHF.

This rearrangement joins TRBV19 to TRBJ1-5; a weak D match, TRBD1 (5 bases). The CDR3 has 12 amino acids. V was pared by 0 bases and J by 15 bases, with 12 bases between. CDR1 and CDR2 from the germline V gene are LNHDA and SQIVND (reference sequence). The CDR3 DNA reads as TGTGCCAGTAGTATAGAACCAGGGCGTAGGCATTTT. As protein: CASSIEPGRRHF.

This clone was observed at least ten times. CDR3 loop: CASSKNTGTVYNEQFF. The DNA for the CDR3 is TGTGCCAGTAGTAAAAATACCGGGACAGTCTACAATGAGCAGTTCTTC. This chain joins TRBV19 and TRBJ2-1; 7 positions match TRBD1. CDR3 length: 16 amino acids. Germline V CDR1 and CDR2: LNHDA, SQIVND (reference sequence). After removal of 4 bases from V and 3 bases from J, the junction contained 9 bases not matched to a gene.

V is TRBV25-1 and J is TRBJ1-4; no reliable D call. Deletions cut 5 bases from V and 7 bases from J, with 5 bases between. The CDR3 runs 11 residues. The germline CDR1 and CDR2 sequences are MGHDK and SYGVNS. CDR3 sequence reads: CASSFTEKLFF. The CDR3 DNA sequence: TGTGCCAGCAGTTTTACTGAAAAACTGTTTTTT.

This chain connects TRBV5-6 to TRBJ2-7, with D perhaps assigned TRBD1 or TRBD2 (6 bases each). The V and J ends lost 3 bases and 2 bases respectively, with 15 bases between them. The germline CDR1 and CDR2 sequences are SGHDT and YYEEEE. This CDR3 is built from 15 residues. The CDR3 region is CASSSYGRGPYEQYF. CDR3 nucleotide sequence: TGTGCCAGCAGCTCGTACGGACGGGGGCCCTACGAGCAGTACTTC.

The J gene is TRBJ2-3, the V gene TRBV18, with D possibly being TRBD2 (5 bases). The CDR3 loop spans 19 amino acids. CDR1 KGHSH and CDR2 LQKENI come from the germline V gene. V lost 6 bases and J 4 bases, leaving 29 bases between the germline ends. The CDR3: CASSSTGLTGRRSPDTQYF. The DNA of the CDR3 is TGTGCCAGCTCCTCGACGGGGTTGACGGGCCGAAGGTCACCAGATACGCAGTATTTT.

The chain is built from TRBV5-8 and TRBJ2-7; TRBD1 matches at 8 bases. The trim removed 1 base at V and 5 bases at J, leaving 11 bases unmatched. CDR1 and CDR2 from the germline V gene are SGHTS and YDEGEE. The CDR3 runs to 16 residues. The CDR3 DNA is TGTGCCAGCAGCTTGTACCCCGGGACAGGCCCCAACGAGCAGTACTTC. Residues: CASSLYPGTGPNEQYF.